One and the same sample provided the 21 T cell receptor beta chains below, sequenced in a study of T cells in Graves' hyperthyroidism and ophthalmopathy. Amplified TCR beta CDR3 regions came from RNA transcripts. The HTBI primer set was used in a first-round RT-PCR of the TCR CDR3. TCRdb re-derived calls from the multiplex PCR reads in MiXCR, one entry per CDR3 protein. Among under 450,000 distinct CDR3 sequences listed, around 16% were seen once. Source material: blood. These receptors all come from a woman between 18 and 30 years old with Graves' hyperthyroidism.

This clonotype was observed a few times. The V call is TRBV9, the J call TRBJ2-1; 11 bases fit TRBD2. The V and J ends lost 3 bases and 4 bases, in that order; junction bases with no gene match: 9. Germline CDR1 is SGDLS and CDR2 is YYNGEE. The CDR3 spans 17 residues. CDR3 loop: CASSAPLAGGTYNEQFF. Here the CDR3 DNA reads TGTGCCAGCAGCGCACCCCTAGCGGGAGGAACTTACAATGAGCAGTTCTTC.

This chain uses TRBV2 with TRBJ2-3; D gene unclear. V lost 2 bases and J 4 bases, leaving 10 bases between the germline ends. From germline, CDR1 is SNHLY and CDR2 FYNNEI. This CDR3 region has 14 residues. The CDR3 region is CASSENVVADTQYF. The CDR3 bases are TGTGCCAGCAGTGAAAATGTTGTCGCAGATACGCAGTATTTT.

This chain links TRBV4-1 with TRBJ1-5; maybe TRBD1 (5 bases). V was trimmed by 4 bases and J by 2 bases, leaving 18 bases between them. The CDR3 contains 17 residues. Germline CDR1 is MGHRA and CDR2 is YSYEKL. The CDR3 loop is CASSRGNPGGGNQPQHF. DNA of the CDR3: TGCGCCAGCAGCCGCGGGAACCCTGGGGGGGGCAATCAGCCCCAGCATTTT.

This clonotype was seen a single time. The limits of the CDR3 on the DNA are not certain, so only TCRdb's listed CDR3 is given. V usage is TRBV27 and J usage is TRBJ2-7; TRBD1 is the table's D call, not checked against the DNA. CDR1 is MNHEY and CDR2 is SMNVEV in the germline V gene (reference sequence). Both ends counted, the CDR3 spans 19 residues. CDR3 residues: CASSIYLCSAGQGYYEQYF.

This clonotype was recorded at least ten times. The V gene is TRBV11-2, the J gene TRBJ2-5; the match to TRBD2 covers 8 bases. This CDR3 has 17 residues. Germline V gene sequence: CDR1 SGHAT, CDR2 FQNNGV. After removal of 1 base from V and 4 bases from J, the junction contained 11 bases not matched to a gene. The CDR3 nucleotides read TGTGCCAGCAGCTTAGGGTACAGCGGGAGTGGAGGAGAGACCCAGTACTTC. As protein: CASSLGYSGSGGETQYF.

This clonotype was observed at least ten times. CDR3 bases: TGTGCCAGCAGTTTTGGCAACATGAACACTGAAGCTTTCTTT. Its protein is CASSFGNMNTEAFF. The chain is built from TRBV27 and TRBJ1-1, with unresolved D. This CDR3 has 14 residues. V lost 3 bases and J lost 0, with 8 bases in between. The V gene's germline CDR1 is MNHEY and CDR2 SMNVEV (reference sequence).

There are many counts of this clonotype. The V gene is TRBV2, the J gene TRBJ2-7; a weak D match, TRBD2 (6 bases). Trimming removed 2 bases from V and 6 bases from J, with 17 bases in between. The CDR3 consists of 15 residues. The germline gives CDR1 SNHLY, CDR2 FYNNEI. The CDR3 protein is CASSEFGGTLSEQYF. As DNA, the CDR3 is TGTGCCAGCAGTGAATTCGGGGGAACATTAAGCGAGCAGTACTTC.

As regards this clonotype: This may arise from a read error, as a much more abundant clone is one base away. This chain uses TRBV3-1 with TRBJ2-1, with D tentatively TRBD2 (6 bases). This CDR3 region has 16 residues. CDR1 and CDR2 (germline): LGHDT, YNNKEL (reference sequence). Between the trimmed V and J ends, which lost 3 bases and 8 bases, there was a span of 20 bases. The CDR3 bases are TGTGCCAGCAGCCAGTGGCCCCTGGGGGGAAGTTATGAGCAGTTCTTC. It is translated as CASSQWPLGGSYEQFF.

This clonotype was recorded many times. V is TRBV2 and J is TRBJ2-3; TRBD1 is a possible D gene (7 bases). This CDR3 contains 14 residues. The germline gives CDR1 SNHLY, CDR2 FYNNEI. Deletions cut 9 bases from V and 0 bases from J, with 13 bases between. The CDR3 sequence: CASGGTASTDTQYF. The CDR3 DNA reads as TGTGCCAGTGGGGGGACAGCTAGCACAGATACGCAGTATTTT. Combining the CDR3 with reference TRBV2 and TRBJ2-3 gives the whole variable domain EPEVTQTPSHQVTQMGQEVILRCVPISNHLYFYWYRQILGQKVEFLVSFYNNEISEKSEIFDDQFSVERPDGSNFTLKIRSTKLEDSAMYFCASGGTASTDTQYFGPGTRLTVL.

In this sample, this clonotype turned up many times. The V call is TRBV28, the J call TRBJ1-6, with 8 bases aligning to TRBD1. The J segment lost 10 bases and the V segment lost 5 bases, leaving 10 bases of the junction unmatched. This CDR3 spans 15 amino acids. Germline V lookup: CDR1 MDHEN, CDR2 SYDVKM. The CDR3: CASSNGQGGGSPLHF. The CDR3 DNA follows: TGTGCCAGCAGTAATGGACAGGGTGGGGGATCACCCCTCCACTTT. The entire variable domain, with the rest obtained from reference TRBV28 and TRBJ1-6, is as follows: DVKVTQSSRYLVKRTGEKVFLECVQDMDHENMFWYRQDPGLGLRLIYFSYDVKMKEKGDIPEGYSVSREKKERFSLILESASTNQTSMYLCASSNGQGGGSPLHFGNGTRLTVT.

This clonotype was picked up many times. The V call is TRBV30, the J call TRBJ2-1, with 10 bases that match TRBD2. The germline V gene encodes CDR1 GTSNPN and CDR2 SVGIG (reference sequence). This CDR3 has 16 amino acids. After removal of 0 bases from V and 1 base from J, the junction contained 3 bases not matched to a gene. CDR3 DNA: TGTGCCTGGAGTGTCAGCGGGAGGGGGTCCTACAATGAGCAGTTCTTC. It translates to CAWSVSGRGSYNEQFF.

This clonotype was picked up a small number of times. This may come from a read error, since a much larger clone is one base off. V is TRBV5-1 and J is TRBJ2-7; 10 nucleotides align to TRBD1. The germline gives CDR1 SGHRS, CDR2 YFSETQ. The CDR3 contains 15 residues. Written as DNA, the CDR3 is TGCGCCAGCAGCTGGACCGGGACAGGGGCCTACGAGCAGTGCTTC. It is translated as CASSWTGTGAYEQCF.

This clonotype was picked up many times. This chain joins TRBV13 and TRBJ2-7; 11 nucleotides line up with TRBD2. V dropped 4 bases and J dropped 1; count of bases not matched to a gene: 3. The germline gives CDR1 PRHDT, CDR2 FYEKMQ (reference sequence). The CDR3 spans 15 residues. Here the CDR3 DNA reads TGTGCCAGCAGCTCGGGACTAGCGGATTCCTACGAGCAGTACTTC. It specifies CASSSGLADSYEQYF.

The CDR3 region has the DNA TGTGCCAGCAGCTTAACCCGGACTACAAGCTCCTACAATGAGCAGTTCTTC. Translated: CASSLTRTTSSYNEQFF. The gene calls are TRBV7-8 and TRBJ2-1; tentative D call: TRBD2 (6 bases). Trimming took 2 bases from V and 0 from J, leaving 14 bases between them. Germline V lookup: CDR1 SGHVS, CDR2 FQNEAQ. CDR3 length equals 17 residues.

In its sample, this clonotype was seen many times. The gene calls are TRBV27 and TRBJ2-5; D not certain. The V end was cut by 3 bases, the J end by 5 bases, with 10 bases between. Per germline, CDR1 MNHEY and CDR2 SMNVEV (reference sequence). The CDR3 is 13 residues long. CDR3 protein: CASSFGVWETQYF. CDR3 DNA sequence: TGTGCCAGCAGTTTTGGGGTGTGGGAGACCCAGTACTTC.

This clonotype was detected many times. The V gene is TRBV2, the J gene TRBJ2-5; 9 bases align to TRBD1. This CDR3 has 14 amino acids. Germline V gene lookup returns CDR1 SNHLY and CDR2 FYNNEI. V trimming: 8 bases; J trimming: 2 bases; junction bases outside the gene matches: 6. The CDR3 reads CASVADRGQETQYF. CDR3 coding DNA: TGTGCCAGCGTCGCTGACAGGGGGCAAGAGACCCAGTACTTC.

The V gene is TRBV9, the J gene TRBJ1-5; D unresolved. Between the trimmed V and J ends, which lost 4 bases and 1 base, there was a span of 6 bases. This CDR3 is built from 13 residues. Germline loops: CDR1 SGDLS, CDR2 YYNGEE. As DNA, the CDR3 is TGTGCCAGCAGCTGTATGAGCAATCAGCCCCAGCATTTT. Translation: CASSCMSNQPQHF.

This clonotype was seen a few times. The V and J genes are TRBV29-1 and TRBJ2-2; D is possibly TRBD2 (5 bases). CDR3 length: 11 amino acids. Germline V lookup: CDR1 SQVTM, CDR2 ANQGSEA. Trimming cost V 4 bases and J 5 bases, with 5 bases left between them. The chain's CDR3 is CSVGGTGELFF. The DNA of the CDR3 is TGCAGCGTTGGCGGGACCGGGGAGCTGTTTTTT.

CDR3 DNA: TGTGCCAGCAGCCAAGTGGGGGGAGGCGGCACTGAAGCTTTCTTT. Translation: CASSQVGGGGTEAFF. This chain joins TRBV14 and TRBJ1-1, with D possibly TRBD1 on 5 matching bases. V was shortened by 1 base and J by 4 bases, with 13 bases between the two germline ends. CDR1 is SGHDN and CDR2 is FVKESK in the germline V gene. This CDR3 contains 15 residues.

This clonotype came up a few times. The genes are TRBV5-1 and TRBJ1-1; possible D gene TRBD1, 6 bases. Per the germline V gene, CDR1 is SGHRS and CDR2 is YFSETQ. V gave up 3 bases and J gave up 4 bases, with 28 bases separating them. This CDR3 has 19 amino acids. In DNA, the CDR3 is TGCGCCAGCAGCTCGTTTGGGGGGGGGGGGGGGCAAGTTGGCACTGAAGCTTTCTTT. Amino acids: CASSSFGGGGGQVGTEAFF.

The V and J genes are TRBV13 and TRBJ1-4; 9 nucleotides align to TRBD1. Germline CDR1 is PRHDT and CDR2 is FYEKMQ (reference sequence). Trimming removed 4 bases from V and 8 bases from J; junction bases left unmatched: 8. The CDR3 contains 15 residues. The CDR3 region is CASSSRDRAEEKLFF. DNA of the CDR3: TGTGCCAGCAGCTCCCGGGACAGGGCGGAGGAAAAACTGTTTTTT.